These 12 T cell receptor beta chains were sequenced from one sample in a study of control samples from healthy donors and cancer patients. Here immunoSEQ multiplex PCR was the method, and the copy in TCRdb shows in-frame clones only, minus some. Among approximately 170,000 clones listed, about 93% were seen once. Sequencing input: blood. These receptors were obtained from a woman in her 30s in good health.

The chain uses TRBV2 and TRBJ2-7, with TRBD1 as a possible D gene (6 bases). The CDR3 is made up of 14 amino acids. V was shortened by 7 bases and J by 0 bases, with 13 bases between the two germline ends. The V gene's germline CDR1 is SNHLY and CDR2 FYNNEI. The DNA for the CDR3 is TGTGCCAGCATCAGGACAGAACTCTCCTACGAGCAGTACTTC. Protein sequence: CASIRTELSYEQYF.

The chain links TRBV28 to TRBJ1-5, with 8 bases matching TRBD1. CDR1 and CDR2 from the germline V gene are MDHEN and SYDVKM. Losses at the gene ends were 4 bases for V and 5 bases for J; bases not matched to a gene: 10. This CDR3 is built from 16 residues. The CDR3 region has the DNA TGTGCCAGCAGTTCAGGGGGCGCTCAGTTGGATCAGCCCCAGCATTTT. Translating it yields CASSSGGAQLDQPQHF.

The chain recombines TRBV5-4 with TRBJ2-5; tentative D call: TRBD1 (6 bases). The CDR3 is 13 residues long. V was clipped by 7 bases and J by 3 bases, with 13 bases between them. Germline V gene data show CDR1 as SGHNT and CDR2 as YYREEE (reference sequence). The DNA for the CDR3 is TGTGCCAGCGGGCCGAGGACAGAAGAGACCCAGTACTTC. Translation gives CASGPRTEETQYF.

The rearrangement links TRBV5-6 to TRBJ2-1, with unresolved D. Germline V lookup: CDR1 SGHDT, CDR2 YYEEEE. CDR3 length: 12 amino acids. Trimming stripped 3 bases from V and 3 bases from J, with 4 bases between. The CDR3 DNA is TGTGCCAGCAGCTACCTCTACAATGAGCAGTTCTTC. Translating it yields CASSYLYNEQFF. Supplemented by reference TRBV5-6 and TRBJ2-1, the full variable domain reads DAGVTQSPTHLIKTRGQQVTLRCSPKSGHDTVSWYQQALGQGPQFIFQYYEEEERQRGNFPDRFSGHQFPNYSSELNVNALLLGDSALYLCASSYLYNEQFFGPGTRLTVL.

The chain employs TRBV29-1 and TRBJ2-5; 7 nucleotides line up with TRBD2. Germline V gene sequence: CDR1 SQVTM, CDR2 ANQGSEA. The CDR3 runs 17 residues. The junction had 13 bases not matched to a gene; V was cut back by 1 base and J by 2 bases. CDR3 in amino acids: CSVEGMAEAGAQETQYF. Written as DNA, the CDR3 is TGCAGCGTTGAAGGGATGGCGGAGGCGGGAGCACAAGAGACCCAGTACTTC.

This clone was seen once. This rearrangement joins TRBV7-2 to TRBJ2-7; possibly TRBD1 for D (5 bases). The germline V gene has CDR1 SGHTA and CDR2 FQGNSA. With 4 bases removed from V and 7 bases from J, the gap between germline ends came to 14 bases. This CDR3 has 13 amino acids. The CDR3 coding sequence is TGTGCCAGCAGCTCACCCGACAGTCTTGAGCAGTACTTC. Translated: CASSSPDSLEQYF.

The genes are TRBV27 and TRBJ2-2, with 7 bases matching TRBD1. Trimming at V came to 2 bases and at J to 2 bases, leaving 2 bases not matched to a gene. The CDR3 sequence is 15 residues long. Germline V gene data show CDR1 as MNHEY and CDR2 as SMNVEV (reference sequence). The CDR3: CASSLVGGNTGELFF. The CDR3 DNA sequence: TGTGCCAGCAGTTTAGTAGGGGGCAACACCGGGGAGCTGTTTTTT.

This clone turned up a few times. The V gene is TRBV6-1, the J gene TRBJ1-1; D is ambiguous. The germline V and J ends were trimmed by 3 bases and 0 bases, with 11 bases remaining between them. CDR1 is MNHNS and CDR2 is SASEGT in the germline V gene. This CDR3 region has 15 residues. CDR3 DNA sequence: TGTGCCAGCAGTGATTGGTTGGTCCTGAACACTGAAGCTTTCTTT. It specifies CASSDWLVLNTEAFF.

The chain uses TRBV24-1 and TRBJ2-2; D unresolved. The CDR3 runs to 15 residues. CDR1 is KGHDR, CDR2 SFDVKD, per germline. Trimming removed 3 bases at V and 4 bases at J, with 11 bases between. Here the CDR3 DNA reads TGTGCCACCAGTGATCCCCCCCCGGGCACCGGGGAGCTGTTTTTT. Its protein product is CATSDPPPGTGELFF.

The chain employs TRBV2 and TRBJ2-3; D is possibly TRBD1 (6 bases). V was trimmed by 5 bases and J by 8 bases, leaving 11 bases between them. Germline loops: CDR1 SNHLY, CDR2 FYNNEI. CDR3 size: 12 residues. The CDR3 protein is CASSRQGSTQYF. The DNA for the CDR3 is TGTGCCAGCAGTCGTCAGGGGAGTACGCAGTATTTT. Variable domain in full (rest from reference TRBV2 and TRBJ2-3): EPEVTQTPSHQVTQMGQEVILRCVPISNHLYFYWYRQILGQKVEFLVSFYNNEISEKSEIFDDQFSVERPDGSNFTLKIRSTKLEDSAMYFCASSRQGSTQYFGPGTRLTVL.

This chain's CDR3 is CASSPLRGEQFF. In DNA, the CDR3 is TGTGCCAGCAGCCCCCTCAGGGGTGAGCAGTTCTTC. The chain couples TRBV7-3 to TRBJ2-1, with TRBD1 as a possible D gene (6 bases). Germline CDR1 SGHTA, CDR2 FQGTGA. The CDR3 covers 12 residues. V was shortened by 5 bases and J by 9 bases, with 11 bases between the two germline ends.

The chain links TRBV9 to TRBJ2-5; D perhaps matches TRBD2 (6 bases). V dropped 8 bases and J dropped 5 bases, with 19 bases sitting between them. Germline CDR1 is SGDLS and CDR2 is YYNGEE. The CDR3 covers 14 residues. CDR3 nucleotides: TGTGCCAGGCGACTAGGCGACGGCGGGGAGACCCAGTACTTC. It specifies CARRLGDGGETQYF.